Detailed here is one T cell receptor beta chain. Its antigen is not identified. Unmatched junction bases numbered 7, after V lost 3 bases and J lost 10 bases. The CDR3 has 14 residues. Germline-derived CDR1 and CDR2 are SGDLS and YYNGEE. Samples came from axillary lymph nodes draining the breast cancer. This entry belongs to a study of breast tumors, draining lymph nodes, adjacent tissues. Points from the study as a whole: Data fit most tumor T cells coming from lymph node, expanding in tumor. The lymph node origin of tumor T cells was framed as consistent with a hypothesis, not demonstrated. Tumors had less TCR diversity than lymph nodes, more than nontumor tissue. Luminal-like breast cancer showed significantly higher tumor–nontumor repertoire similarity than basal-like.

TCRdb re-derived calls from the multiplex PCR reads in MiXCR, one entry per CDR3 protein. The table lists about 150,000 distinct CDR3 sequences, 32% of them singletons. The sample consisted of axillary lymph node tissue. The V call is TRBV9, the J call TRBJ1-4; 9 bases match TRBD1. The clonotype originates from a female donor with breast cancer. Some clones in this sample may be carry-over from other donors' samples. The CDR3 protein is CASSATGGLGKLFF. The CDR3, as DNA: TGTGCCAGCAGCGCGACAGGGGGACTTGGAAAACTGTTTTTT. Together with reference TRBV9 and TRBJ1-4, the CDR3 gives the full variable domain: DSGVTQTPKHLITATGQRVTLRCSPRSGDLSVYWYQQSLDQGLQFLIQYYNGEERAKGNILERFSAQQFPDLHSELNLSSLELGDSALYFCASSATGGLGKLFFGSGTQLSVL.